A single sample gave rise to the 19 T cell receptor beta chains below, sequenced in a study of blood T cells in healthy people across ages. The second PCR ran roughly 7 to 12 cycles with a sample-barcoded 5' primer and J-beta primers. MiXCR, applied by TCRdb to the 5' RACE reads, yields one record per CDR3 protein. Of approximately 850,000 distinct CDR3 sequences listed, roughly 64% are singletons. Specimen: blood. The receptors were sampled from a young man in good health.

The genes are TRBV25-1 and TRBJ2-7, with 10 nucleotides matching TRBD2. The CDR3 is 15 amino acids. The J segment lost 1 base and the V segment lost 9 bases, leaving 9 bases of the junction unmatched. Looked up from germline, CDR1 is MGHDK and CDR2 is SYGVNS. DNA for the CDR3: TGTGCCAGTTCCGGGCCTAGCGGGGGTTCCTACGAGCAGTACTTC. It encodes CASSGPSGGSYEQYF.

This chain joins TRBV4-2 and TRBJ2-4; possible D gene TRBD2, 5 bases. V was pared by 0 bases and J by 15 bases, with 18 bases between. This CDR3 is built from 14 residues. The germline V gene has CDR1 LGHNA and CDR2 YNFKEQ. Here the CDR3 DNA reads TGTGCCAGCAGCCAAGATTCCCAAATCGGGGTTCCGTACTTC. Translation: CASSQDSQIGVPYF.

The J gene is TRBJ2-7, the V gene TRBV7-2; tentative D call: TRBD2 (6 bases). The J call is uncertain, as TRBJ2-5 better fits the DNA end. Looked up from germline, CDR1 is SGHTA and CDR2 is FQGNSA. The CDR3 totals 13 residues. Here the CDR3 DNA reads TGTGCCAGCAGCATAGACCGGGGGGAGACCCAGTACTTC. Its protein product is CASSIDRGETQYF.

This clonotype was observed a few times. The rearrangement joins TRBV12-5 to TRBJ2-4, with D maybe TRBD2 (5 bases). V was clipped by 4 bases and J by 15 bases, with 16 bases between them. Germline CDR1 LGHNT, CDR2 FRNRAP. The CDR3 runs to 12 residues. Written as DNA, the CDR3 is TGTGCTAGTGGTTACCGACCCACCAGCGGGTACTTC. Its protein is CASGYRPTSGYF.

The sample holds one count of this clonotype. A much larger clone differs by one base, so this may be a read error. V usage is TRBV5-6 and J usage is TRBJ1-2; 9 bases fit TRBD1. CDR3 size: 15 residues. Germline V gives CDR1 SGHDT, CDR2 YYEEEE. In nucleotides, the CDR3 is TGTGCCAGCAGCCGGACCTCGACAGGGGGTTTAGGCTGCACCTTC. Protein sequence: CASSRTSTGGLGCTF.

V gene TRBV12-3 or TRBV12-4 combines with J gene TRBJ2-1, with TRBD2 identical over 10 bases. This CDR3 has 14 residues. Trimming cost V 6 bases and J 6 bases; bases outside gene matches: 5. CDR3 DNA sequence: TGTGCCAGCAGCCGGGGACTAGCGCCCAATGAGCAGTTCTTC. This sequence encodes CASSRGLAPNEQFF.

The chain couples TRBV4-1 to TRBJ2-1, with 11 nucleotides matching TRBD2. Germline loops: CDR1 MGHRA, CDR2 YSYEKL. The V and J ends lost 3 bases and 4 bases, in that order; junction bases with no gene match: 8. This CDR3 contains 17 residues. DNA for the CDR3: TGCGCCAGCAGCCAGGCTAGCGGGGGGATGATGTACAATGAGCAGTTCTTC. It yields the protein CASSQASGGMMYNEQFF.

This rearrangement joins TRBV11-2 to TRBJ2-1; the match to TRBD2 covers 9 bases. With V trimmed by 3 bases and J by 6 bases, 6 bases remained unmatched. Germline V gives CDR1 SGHAT, CDR2 FQNNGV. CDR3 length: 15 amino acids. CDR3 nucleotides: TGTGCCAGCAGCTTTGCGGGGGGGATCGGCAATGAGCAGTTCTTC. Encoded protein: CASSFAGGIGNEQFF.

This rearrangement joins TRBV20-1 to TRBJ2-1; the D gene is possibly TRBD2 (6 bases). Trimming shortened V by 7 bases and J by 2 bases, and 12 bases separated the two germline ends. CDR3 length: 13 residues. Germline loops: CDR1 DFQATT, CDR2 SNEGSKA (reference sequence). This CDR3 is CSGGEPTYNEQFF. The CDR3 nucleotides read TGCAGTGGCGGGGAGCCCACCTACAATGAGCAGTTCTTC.

This clonotype turned up a few times. This chain links TRBV12-3 or TRBV12-4 with TRBJ2-5; 9 nucleotides align to TRBD1. The J call is in doubt because the DNA end fits TRBJ2-7 better. The CDR3 extends over 15 amino acids. The CDR3 DNA reads TGTGCCAGCAGTTTAGGGGACAGGGAAACGTACGAGCAGTACTTC. Protein product: CASSLGDRETYEQYF.

This clonotype occurred a few times. V usage is TRBV20-1 and J usage is TRBJ2-3; TRBD2 agrees at 7 bases. V shed 3 bases and J 6 bases; nucleotides not matched to a gene: 9. The CDR3 covers 14 residues. Germline CDR1 and CDR2: DFQATT and SNEGSKA (reference sequence). Here the CDR3 DNA reads TGCAGTGCTAGCTGGGAGGGCAGCTCCGATACGCAGTATTTT. Translated, it gives CSASWEGSSDTQYF.

This sequence joins TRBV7-2 and TRBJ2-5, with 11 positions matching TRBD2. J lost 1 base, V lost 6 bases, and 4 bases had no gene match. The CDR3 has 15 amino acids. Germline CDR1 reads SGHTA; CDR2 reads FQGNSA. The CDR3 sequence: CASSRLAGSQETQYF. For the CDR3, the DNA is TGTGCCAGCAGTCGACTAGCGGGGAGCCAAGAGACCCAGTACTTC.

V is TRBV9 and J is TRBJ2-4, with 11 bases that match TRBD2. The end of the DNA aligns better with TRBJ2-7, so the J call may be wrong. Germline lookup yields CDR1 SGDLS and CDR2 YYNGEE. CDR3 length: 16 residues. CDR3 bases: TGTGCCAGCAGCAAACAGGGACTAGCGGTATTCGGCGAGCAGTACTTC. It specifies CASSKQGLAVFGEQYF.

In nucleotides, the CDR3 is TGCGCCAGCAGCCAAGATAGGGTGGCCGCCGAGCAGTACTTC. This gives the protein CASSQDRVAAEQYF. The chain links TRBV4-3 to TRBJ2-7, with D uncertain. Trimming took off 0 bases at V and 6 bases at J, with 12 bases between the two ends. The CDR3 is 14 amino acids. Germline CDR1 and CDR2: LGHNA and YSLEER.

This clonotype was counted once. CDR3 in DNA: TGCAGCGCCCGGGGACTAGGTCGGTACGAGCAGTACTTC. Protein sequence: CSARGLGRYEQYF. J is TRBJ2-7 and V is TRBV29-1, with 8 bases fitting TRBD2. Germline V CDR1 and CDR2: SQVTM, ANQGSEA. CDR3 length equals 13 residues. With V trimmed by 7 bases and J by 4 bases, 9 bases remained unmatched.

This clonotype was detected once. In nucleotides, the CDR3 is TGTGCCACTAGCCAGAGGAGGGGGCTCTCCTACGAGCAGTACTTC. Protein sequence: CATSQRRGLSYEQYF. The rearrangement uses TRBV24-1 and TRBJ2-7; D perhaps matches TRBD1 (7 bases). From germline, CDR1 is KGHDR and CDR2 SFDVKD. The V end was cut by 10 bases, the J end by 0 bases, with 18 bases between. The length of the CDR3 is 15 residues.

With respect to this clonotype: Possible read error: a much larger clone is one base away. The rearrangement joins TRBV3-1 to TRBJ2-1, with D possibly being TRBD2 (6 bases). The CDR3 runs 14 residues. The germline CDR1 and CDR2 sequences are LGHDT and YNNKEL (reference sequence). The CDR3 is CASNQGLPGGEQFF. DNA of the CDR3: TGTGCCAGCAACCAAGGACTACCCGGGGGTGAGCAGTTCTTC.

The sample holds many counts of this clonotype. A read error may explain this, as a much larger clone is one base away. J is TRBJ2-5 and V is TRBV9, with TRBD2 matching 8 bases. The germline CDR1 and CDR2 sequences are SGDLS and YYNGEE. After removal of 0 bases from V and 11 bases from J, the junction contained 12 bases not matched to a gene. The CDR3 extends over 15 amino acids. The CDR3 sequence is CASSVGGTRSNEQYF. In DNA, the CDR3 is TGTGCCAGCAGCGTAGGGGGGACTAGGAGCAATGAGCAGTACTTC.

J is TRBJ1-2 and V is TRBV29-1; D gene uncertain. In germline, CDR1 is SQVTM, CDR2 ANQGSEA. The CDR3 loop spans 15 amino acids. V was shortened by 5 bases and J by 4 bases, with 20 bases between the two germline ends. CDR3 protein: CSVLELSLKVYGYTF. In DNA form, the CDR3 reads TGCAGCGTTCTGGAATTATCTCTAAAGGTCTATGGCTACACCTTC.